One and the same sample provided the 28 T cell receptor beta chains below, sequenced in a study of control samples from healthy donors and cancer patients. Some clones are missing from TCRdb's copy, which holds only in-frame ones; the method was immunoSEQ multiplex PCR. The repertoire includes around 48,000 clones, over 90% of them detected once, and 20% to 25% sits in the top ten. Sequencing was carried out using PBMCs. Receptors were obtained from a woman aged 50 to 60 with head and neck cancer.

V is TRBV30 and J is TRBJ2-3, with TRBD2 identical over 10 bases. This CDR3 has 13 amino acids. Unmatched junction bases numbered 4, after V lost 2 bases and J lost 8 bases. Germline V gives CDR1 GTSNPN, CDR2 SVGIG (reference sequence). Here the CDR3 DNA reads TGTGCCTGGAGTACCTTAGCGGGGGGTACGCAGTATTTT. Protein: CAWSTLAGGTQYF.

The gene calls are TRBV5-8 and TRBJ1-5; no reliable D call. The germline V gene has CDR1 SGHTS and CDR2 YDEGEE. The V end was cut by 5 bases, the J end by 4 bases, with 10 bases between. The CDR3 is made up of 13 amino acids. CDR3 sequence reads: CASSTGRNQPQHF. DNA for the CDR3: TGTGCCAGCAGTACTGGACGGAATCAGCCCCAGCATTTT.

This chain uses TRBV7-6 with TRBJ2-3, with 9 positions matching TRBD2. CDR1 is SGHVS, CDR2 FNYEAQ, per germline. This CDR3 is 13 amino acids long. The V gene end was trimmed by 11 bases and the J gene end by 2 bases; junction bases not matched to a gene: 5. CDR3 nucleotides: TGTGCCGTGCGGGAGGGGAACACAGATACGCAGTATTTT. This sequence encodes CAVREGNTDTQYF.

The chain links TRBV9 to TRBJ2-3, with 8 bases fitting TRBD2. Germline CDR1 SGDLS, CDR2 YYNGEE. Trimming at V came to 1 base and at J to 5 bases, leaving 6 bases not matched to a gene. There are 15 residues in the CDR3. The CDR3 is CASSVYGRGGDTQYF. CDR3 bases: TGTGCCAGCAGCGTATACGGGAGGGGGGGAGATACGCAGTATTTT. Combining the CDR3 with reference TRBV9 and TRBJ2-3 gives the whole variable domain DSGVTQTPKHLITATGQRVTLRCSPRSGDLSVYWYQQSLDQGLQFLIQYYNGEERAKGNILERFSAQQFPDLHSELNLSSLELGDSALYFCASSVYGRGGDTQYFGPGTRLTVL.

The rearrangement links TRBV6-5 to TRBJ1-1; maybe TRBD1 (5 bases). Germline loops: CDR1 MNHEY, CDR2 SVGAGI. There are 14 residues in the CDR3. V lost 4 bases, J lost 2 bases, and 11 bases lay in between. The CDR3 coding sequence is TGTGCCAGCAGTTCGGGACGCCGAAACACTGAAGCTTTCTTT. It codes for CASSSGRRNTEAFF.

V gene TRBV20-1 combines with J gene TRBJ1-1; D unresolved. Trimming cost V 3 bases and J 0 bases, with 8 bases left between them. Germline V gene data show CDR1 as DFQATT and CDR2 as SNEGSKA (reference sequence). The CDR3 sequence is 13 residues long. Written as DNA, the CDR3 is TGCAGTGCTAGTCCCCCAGTGAACACTGAAGCTTTCTTT. The encoded protein is CSASPPVNTEAFF.

J is TRBJ2-3 and V is TRBV4-1; the D gene is possibly TRBD2 (6 bases). Germline lookup yields CDR1 MGHRA and CDR2 YSYEKL. This CDR3 comprises 14 residues. V lost 4 bases, J lost 7 bases, and 15 bases lay in between. The CDR3 reads CASSREFSGNTQYF. In DNA, the CDR3 is TGCGCCAGCAGCCGCGAATTTAGCGGAAATACGCAGTATTTT.

This sequence joins TRBV7-9 and TRBJ1-1; 7 bases map to TRBD1. The V and J ends lost 4 bases and 1 base, in that order; junction bases with no gene match: 9. Germline V gene sequence: CDR1 SEHNR, CDR2 FQNEAQ (reference sequence). The CDR3 is 16 amino acids. In nucleotides, the CDR3 is TGTGCCAGCAGCTCGACGGAGACAGGGAAGAACACTGAAGCTTTCTTT. Translation gives CASSSTETGKNTEAFF.

The V call is TRBV2, the J call TRBJ1-5; TRBD1 might be the D (6 bases). CDR3 size: 12 residues. Trimming took off 6 bases at V and 11 bases at J, with 14 bases between the two ends. CDR1 and CDR2 from the germline V gene are SNHLY and FYNNEI. CDR3 in amino acids: CASRDTGRAQHF. In DNA form, the CDR3 reads TGTGCCAGCAGGGATACAGGGCGAGCCCAGCATTTT. The variable domain in full, completed from reference TRBV2 and TRBJ1-5, reads EPEVTQTPSHQVTQMGQEVILRCVPISNHLYFYWYRQILGQKVEFLVSFYNNEISEKSEIFDDQFSVERPDGSNFTLKIRSTKLEDSAMYFCASRDTGRAQHFGDGTRLSIL.

This chain links TRBV5-6 with TRBJ1-2; 10 bases line up with TRBD1. The CDR3 covers 15 residues. The V gene end was trimmed by 4 bases and the J gene end by 5 bases; junction bases not matched to a gene: 8. Germline V gene data show CDR1 as SGHDT and CDR2 as YYEEEE. The CDR3 bases are TGTGCCAGCAGCCTCGGGACAGGGGAAAGGTATGGCTACACCTTC. Translating it yields CASSLGTGERYGYTF.

V is TRBV14 and J is TRBJ1-2, with D perhaps matching TRBD1 (6 bases). Germline V lookup: CDR1 SGHDN, CDR2 FVKESK. The CDR3 loop spans 15 amino acids. V was pared by 0 bases and J by 2 bases, with 10 bases between. CDR3 loop: CASSQDRTENYGYTF. CDR3 in DNA: TGTGCCAGCAGCCAAGATAGGACAGAGAACTATGGCTACACCTTC.

The chain employs TRBV2 and TRBJ1-3; 10 nucleotides agree with TRBD1. This CDR3 comprises 14 residues. V lost 5 bases to trimming and J lost 3 bases; unmatched junction nucleotides: 1. The germline gives CDR1 SNHLY, CDR2 FYNNEI. CDR3 in DNA: TGTGCCAGCAGTCGGGACAGGGGTGGAAACACCATATATTTT. This codes for CASSRDRGGNTIYF.

The table lists this clone with a count of one. The J gene is TRBJ1-5, the V gene TRBV5-5, with D perhaps TRBD1 (5 bases). CDR1 and CDR2 (germline): SGHKS, YYEKEE (reference sequence). V was cut by 2 bases and J by 10 bases, with 13 bases left in between. The CDR3 extends over 13 amino acids. CDR3 DNA: TGTGCCAGCAGCTTCGGGGCCGAAAGTCCCCAGCATTTT. This translates into CASSFGAESPQHF.

The V gene is TRBV6-6, the J gene TRBJ1-4; TRBD1 agrees at 10 bases. This CDR3 has 15 amino acids. Germline V gene sequence: CDR1 MNHNY, CDR2 SVGAGI (reference sequence). V lost 6 bases, J lost 10 bases, and 11 bases stayed unmatched. The CDR3 sequence: CASSPLGDRGGKLFF. The CDR3 nucleotides read TGTGCCAGCAGCCCCCTTGGGGACAGGGGAGGAAAACTGTTTTTT.

V and J are TRBV6-2 or TRBV6-3 and TRBJ2-7; the D gene is possibly TRBD2 (6 bases). Germline-derived CDR1 and CDR2 are MNHEY and SVGEGT. Trimming pared 6 bases from V and 7 bases from J, leaving 13 bases between. CDR3 size: 12 residues. CDR3 loop: CASSSGRLEQYF. In nucleotides, the CDR3 is TGTGCCAGCAGCTCCGGGAGACTGGAGCAGTACTTC.

This clone is a singleton in its sample. The chain employs TRBV20-1 and TRBJ2-5, with D perhaps TRBD2 (6 bases). The V and J ends lost 3 bases and 3 bases respectively, with 8 bases between them. The CDR3 contains 12 residues. Germline V gene lookup returns CDR1 DFQATT and CDR2 SNEGSKA (reference sequence). CDR3 in amino acids: CSASSGKETQYF. The CDR3 DNA reads as TGCAGTGCTAGTAGCGGTAAAGAGACCCAGTACTTC.

This clone was counted a single time. This chain joins TRBV7-9 and TRBJ1-6, with unresolved D. Germline CDR1 is SEHNR and CDR2 is FQNEAQ (reference sequence). The CDR3 is 14 residues long. With 1 base removed from V and 8 bases from J, the gap between germline ends came to 9 bases. CDR3 bases: TGTGCCAGCAGCTTAGGGAGGGCGGATTCACCCCTCCACTTT. Its translation is CASSLGRADSPLHF. Full variable domain (rest looked up from reference TRBV7-9 and TRBJ1-6): DTGVSQNPRHKITKRGQNVTFRCDPISEHNRLYWYRQTLGQGPEFLTYFQNEAQLEKSRLLSDRFSAERPKGSFSTLEIQRTEQGDSAMYLCASSLGRADSPLHFGNGTRLTVT.

This clone was seen a handful of times. V usage is TRBV7-3 and J usage is TRBJ2-7, with 7 nucleotides matching TRBD2. The CDR3 loop spans 15 amino acids. CDR1 is SGHTA, CDR2 FQGTGA, per germline. The V segment lost 2 bases and the J segment 2 bases; nucleotides outside the gene matches: 6. CDR3 residues: CASSLDGGSPYEQYF. The CDR3 DNA follows: TGTGCCAGCAGCTTAGACGGCGGGAGTCCCTACGAGCAGTACTTC.

The V call is TRBV27, the J call TRBJ2-1; the D gene is possibly TRBD2 (7 bases). The ends were cut back, 5 bases at V and 9 bases at J, with 20 bases in the middle. The CDR3 is made up of 15 amino acids. The germline gives CDR1 MNHEY, CDR2 SMNVEV (reference sequence). CDR3 DNA: TGTGCCAGCAGTCCCTTTGTGGGGGGGCCGAGTGAGCAGTTCTTC. Amino acids: CASSPFVGGPSEQFF.

On this clone: An end of the junction does not agree with germline; a read error may underlie this. The chain links TRBV9 to TRBJ1-2; weak D call: TRBD1 (5 bases). The CDR3 runs to 16 residues. CDR1 SGDLS and CDR2 YYNGEE come from the germline V gene. CDR3 amino acids: CASTVRGGERGYGYTF. The CDR3 DNA reads TGTGCCAGCACCGTACGCGGGGGGGAAAGAGGATATGGCTACACCTTC. The variable domain in full, completed from reference TRBV9 and TRBJ1-2, reads DSGVTQTPKHLITATGQRVTLRCSPRSGDLSVYWYQQSLDQGLQFLIQYYNGEERAKGNILERFSAQQFPDLHSELNLSSLELGDSALYFCASTVRGGERGYGYTFGSGTRLTVV.

The rearrangement links TRBV27 to TRBJ2-1; 7 bases match TRBD1. The CDR3 loop spans 19 amino acids. With 6 bases clipped from V and 0 bases from J, the junction kept 17 bases outside the gene matches. Looked up from germline, CDR1 is MNHEY and CDR2 is SMNVEV (reference sequence). CDR3 coding DNA: TGTGCCAGCAGCCCTCGACAGGGAGTGGGCCTAAGCTCCTACAATGAGCAGTTCTTC. It encodes CASSPRQGVGLSSYNEQFF.

J is TRBJ2-5 and V is TRBV7-6, with D unclear. Trimming took 5 bases from V and 1 from J, leaving 8 bases between them. This CDR3 is 13 amino acids long. The germline gives CDR1 SGHVS, CDR2 FNYEAQ. CDR3 residues: CASSPGSQETQYF. The DNA of the CDR3 is TGTGCCAGCAGCCCAGGTTCCCAAGAGACCCAGTACTTC.

The genes are TRBV7-2 and TRBJ2-1, with D tentatively TRBD2 (7 bases). The CDR3 is 17 amino acids. Germline values: CDR1 SGHTA, CDR2 FQGNSA. The V end was cut by 6 bases, the J end by 2 bases, with 20 bases between. The CDR3 sequence is CASRARGAGDTYNEQFF. The CDR3 DNA reads as TGTGCCAGCAGAGCCCGGGGGGCGGGAGATACCTACAATGAGCAGTTCTTC.

The rearrangement joins TRBV6-2 or TRBV6-3 to TRBJ1-5; the D is unclear. V gave up 6 bases and J gave up 0 bases, with 18 bases separating them. The CDR3 has 17 amino acids. Germline lookup yields CDR1 MNHEY and CDR2 SVGEGT. The CDR3 region is CASSPPSDIYSNQPQHF. CDR3 in DNA: TGTGCCAGCAGCCCTCCTTCCGACATATATAGCAATCAGCCCCAGCATTTT.

This clone was observed a few times. This chain joins TRBV5-1 and TRBJ1-1, with 7 bases aligning to TRBD1. The CDR3 loop spans 14 amino acids. After removal of 1 base from V and 2 bases from J, the junction contained 2 bases not matched to a gene. The germline CDR1 and CDR2 sequences are SGHRS and YFSETQ. The CDR3 bases are TGCGCCAGCAGCTTGTACAGGGGAAACACTGAAGCTTTCTTT. Its translation is CASSLYRGNTEAFF.

The chain links TRBV29-1 to TRBJ2-5; D remains ambiguous. Germline-derived CDR1 and CDR2 are SQVTM and ANQGSEA. V was clipped by 5 bases and J by 4 bases, with 20 bases between them. The CDR3 loop spans 15 amino acids. The CDR3 protein is CSVKGLPLKRETQYF. The CDR3 DNA reads as TGCAGCGTTAAAGGGCTGCCGCTGAAGAGAGAGACCCAGTACTTC.

This chain joins TRBV5-6 and TRBJ1-1, with D perhaps TRBD1 (6 bases). The V end was cut by 7 bases, the J end by 0 bases, with 10 bases between. Germline V lookup: CDR1 SGHDT, CDR2 YYEEEE. The CDR3 length is 13 residues. This chain's CDR3 is CASEGQLNTEAFF. The CDR3 region has the DNA TGTGCCAGCGAGGGACAATTGAACACTGAAGCTTTCTTT. Full variable domain (outside the CDR3, taken from reference TRBV5-6 and TRBJ1-1): DAGVTQSPTHLIKTRGQQVTLRCSPKSGHDTVSWYQQALGQGPQFIFQYYEEEERQRGNFPDRFSGHQFPNYSSELNVNALLLGDSALYLCASEGQLNTEAFFGQGTRLTVV.

The gene calls are TRBV4-1 and TRBJ2-5; weak D call: TRBD1 (5 bases). CDR1 and CDR2 from the germline V gene are MGHRA and YSYEKL. V was cut by 0 bases and J by 5 bases, with 16 bases left in between. The CDR3 sequence is 16 residues long. The chain's CDR3 is CASSQEVGDIRETQYF. CDR3 in DNA: TGCGCCAGCAGCCAAGAAGTAGGGGATATCAGGGAGACCCAGTACTTC.